This T cell receptor beta chain was sequenced for a study of tumor-infiltrating lymphocytes in primary liver carcinoma. Reverse transcription of 500 ng total RNA with a constant-region primer produced TCR beta cDNA. Modified slightly, ARM-PCR produced TCR beta libraries over three nested multiplex PCR rounds. Rounds one and two of PCR, each of 10 to 11 cycles, were primed with TRBV1-TRBV30 forward primers and a C-beta reverse primer. TCRdb processed the multiplex PCR reads anew with MiXCR; each CDR3 protein has one entry. In the table there are fewer than 350,000 distinct CDR3 sequences, roughly 60% of which are singletons. Unsorted whole blood yielded blood RNA, and germline DNA was extracted as well. The CDR3 has 14 amino acids. Trimming at V came to 11 bases and at J to 3 bases, leaving 8 bases not matched to a gene. Germline CDR1 is SNHLY and CDR2 is FYNNEI.

The rearrangement links TRBV2 to TRBJ2-2; 8 bases fit TRBD1. The sequence was collected from a man aged 35-49 years with primary liver carcinoma and hepatitis B virus infection. Source material: peripheral blood. This CDR3 is CAGRTGRDTGELFF. The CDR3 region has the DNA TGTGCCGGCCGGACAGGGCGAGACACCGGGGAGCTGTTTTTT.